One sample yielded the 32 T cell receptor beta chains listed below, sequenced in a study of cytomegalovirus exposure and HLA in healthy donors. In the PCR, 60 Vbeta and 13 Jbeta primers were used. Repertoires were generated with immunoSEQ multiplex PCR, while TCRdb's copy carries only in-frame clones and drops some. The table lists 100,000 to 150,000 clones, 65% to 80% of them singletons, with around 3.7% in the top ten. The sample taken for sequencing was PBMCs. The receptors shown here come from a man under 40 in good health and CMV-seronegative.

This chain uses TRBV5-4 with TRBJ2-4; 9 bases align to TRBD1. V lost 5 bases and J lost 5; bases outside the gene matches: 14. Per germline, CDR1 SGHNT and CDR2 YYREEE (reference sequence). This CDR3 comprises 17 residues. CDR3 DNA sequence: TGTGCCAGCAGTCGTCACAGGGGGCGCTTGGTAGAAAACATTCAGTACTTC. This encodes CASSRHRGRLVENIQYF.

This chain joins TRBV7-2 and TRBJ2-5; a possible D gene is TRBD2 (6 bases). Germline CDR1 SGHTA, CDR2 FQGNSA. This CDR3 comprises 15 residues. With 0 bases removed from V and 3 bases from J, the gap between germline ends came to 11 bases. The CDR3 protein is CASSLALRGKETQYF. The CDR3 DNA reads as TGTGCCAGCAGCTTAGCGCTTCGCGGGAAAGAGACCCAGTACTTC.

The V and J genes are TRBV10-3 and TRBJ1-2; 10 bases are shared with TRBD1. CDR1 ENHRY and CDR2 SYGVKD come from the germline V gene. The CDR3 loop spans 14 amino acids. After removal of 5 bases from V and 4 bases from J, the junction contained 4 bases not matched to a gene. The CDR3 sequence: CAISRDRGGYGYTF. The CDR3 nucleotides are TGTGCCATCAGTAGGGACAGGGGAGGCTATGGCTACACCTTC.

V is TRBV6-1 and J is TRBJ2-2; D gene unclear. This CDR3 contains 15 residues. Germline assignment: CDR1 MNHNS and CDR2 SASEGT. Trimming shortened V by 5 bases and J by 0 bases, and 10 bases separated the two germline ends. The CDR3 here is CASSLIGANTGELFF. CDR3 DNA sequence: TGTGCCAGCAGTCTAATAGGAGCGAACACCGGGGAGCTGTTTTTT.

The rearrangement uses TRBV12-1 and TRBJ2-7; the DNA was not used to check the table's D call, TRBD2. TRBV12-1 is shown as a pseudogene. CDR3 length equals 16 residues. In DNA, the CDR3 is TGTGCCAGCAGCTTTGAAACCGTAGCGGTTTCCTACGAGCAGTACTTC. This codes for CASSFETVAVSYEQYF.

As concerns this clone: Other DNA sequences in this specimen translate into the identical CDR3. The chain carries TRBV7-9 and TRBJ1-5, with TRBD1 as a possible D gene (5 bases). V was cut by 6 bases and J by 2 bases, with 14 bases left in between. This CDR3 has 15 residues. CDR1 is SEHNR and CDR2 is FQNEAQ in the germline V gene (reference sequence). The CDR3 nucleotides are TGTGCCAGCAGTTCAGGGACGGGAGGCAATCAGCCCCAGCATTTT. It translates to CASSSGTGGNQPQHF. Using reference TRBV7-9 and TRBJ1-5 for the parts outside the CDR3, the full variable domain is DTGVSQNPRHKITKRGQNVTFRCDPISEHNRLYWYRQTLGQGPEFLTYFQNEAQLEKSRLLSDRFSAERPKGSFSTLEIQRTEQGDSAMYLCASSSGTGGNQPQHFGDGTRLSIL.

V usage is TRBV14 and J usage is TRBJ2-1; D gene unclear. Looked up from germline, CDR1 is SGHDN and CDR2 is FVKESK. Between the trimmed V and J ends, which lost 5 bases and 0 bases, there was a span of 14 bases. This CDR3 region has 16 residues. The CDR3 DNA is TGTGCCAGCAGCGCCTCTGCCGCGCCCTCCTACAATGAGCAGTTCTTC. It translates to CASSASAAPSYNEQFF.

This rearrangement joins TRBV30 to TRBJ2-5; TRBD1 might be the D (6 bases). The CDR3 runs 14 residues. The V and J ends lost 3 bases and 5 bases respectively, with 16 bases between them. Looked up from germline, CDR1 is GTSNPN and CDR2 is SVGIG (reference sequence). The CDR3 region is CAWRGDIGGETQYF. CDR3 nucleotides: TGTGCCTGGAGGGGGGACATTGGTGGGGAGACCCAGTACTTC.

This clone was picked up one time. The rearrangement joins TRBV13 to TRBJ2-5; TRBD2 agrees at 15 bases. Trimming took 7 bases from V and 5 from J; bases not matched to a gene: 8. There are 16 residues in the CDR3. Per germline, CDR1 PRHDT and CDR2 FYEKMQ (reference sequence). The CDR3 bases are TGTGCCAGCACCCTCGGGGGACTAGCGGGAGGCGAGACCCAGTACTTC. Residues: CASTLGGLAGGETQYF.

The rearrangement uses TRBV28 and TRBJ1-1, with D uncertain. CDR1 MDHEN and CDR2 SYDVKM come from the germline V gene. V lost 9 bases, J lost 1 base, and 12 bases lay in between. The length of the CDR3 is 13 residues. CDR3 sequence: CASTPNWNTEAFF. The DNA of the CDR3 is TGTGCCAGTACCCCGAACTGGAACACTGAAGCTTTCTTT.

The V and J genes are TRBV4-3 and TRBJ2-7, with TRBD1 identical over 10 bases. Germline CDR1 and CDR2: LGHNA and YSLEER. The trim removed 2 bases at V and 0 bases at J, leaving 7 bases unmatched. The CDR3 contains 17 residues. For the CDR3, the DNA is TGCGCCAGCAGCCAACCACCGGGACAGGGGACCTCCTACGAGCAGTACTTC. This encodes CASSQPPGQGTSYEQYF.

This clone was counted a few times. The chain combines TRBV5-1 with TRBJ1-1; possibly TRBD1 for D (5 bases). Germline V gene data show CDR1 as SGHRS and CDR2 as YFSETQ. The V and J ends lost 0 bases and 4 bases respectively, with 13 bases between them. There are 15 residues in the CDR3. The DNA for the CDR3 is TGCGCCAGCAGCTTGGAGGTGGGGCTGGGCACTGAAGCTTTCTTT. This gives the protein CASSLEVGLGTEAFF.

In its sample, this clone was seen a few times. The chain combines TRBV21-1 with TRBJ2-3; the table calls TRBD1, which could not be checked here. TRBV21-1 is termed a pseudogene. The CDR3 length is 17 residues. Written as DNA, the CDR3 is TGTGCCAGCAGCAAAGTAGGGGGACAGGGGAGCACAGATACGCAGTATTTT. Protein: CASSKVGGQGSTDTQYF.

The chain has TRBV5-4 and TRBJ2-3; D is unclear. This CDR3 has 13 amino acids. Germline V gives CDR1 SGHNT, CDR2 YYREEE (reference sequence). V lost 4 bases to trimming and J lost 2 bases, with 8 bases between them. The CDR3 sequence: CASSIPNTDTQYF. In DNA form, the CDR3 reads TGTGCCAGCAGCATCCCTAACACAGATACGCAGTATTTT.

This clone was counted a single time. The chain has TRBV5-1 and TRBJ2-7; 9 nucleotides line up with TRBD2. CDR3 length: 16 residues. Germline CDR1 is SGHRS and CDR2 is YFSETQ. V lost 0 bases, J lost 1 base, and 5 bases stayed unmatched. The DNA of the CDR3 is TGCGCCAGCAGCTTGGCTAGGGGACTAGCATCCTACGAGCAGTACTTC. This gives the protein CASSLARGLASYEQYF.

The CDR3 bases are TGTGCCATCAGTGAGTCGGGGACAGGGGTTGGCTACACCTTC. Encoded protein: CAISESGTGVGYTF. The chain uses TRBV10-3 and TRBJ1-2; 10 bases align to TRBD1. After removal of 0 bases from V and 7 bases from J, the junction contained 2 bases not matched to a gene. The CDR3 has 14 residues. Germline V gene sequence: CDR1 ENHRY, CDR2 SYGVKD.

The rearrangement links TRBV7-2 to TRBJ2-3; a weak D match, TRBD1 (6 bases). Trimming pared 5 bases from V and 3 bases from J, leaving 9 bases between. Germline values: CDR1 SGHTA, CDR2 FQGNSA. The CDR3 sequence is 13 residues long. The CDR3 sequence is CASSTGSTDTQYF. CDR3 sequence (DNA): TGTGCCAGCAGCACAGGGTCAACAGATACGCAGTATTTT.

This chain joins TRBV7-2 and TRBJ2-2; possible D gene TRBD1, 5 bases. Germline V gene data show CDR1 as SGHTA and CDR2 as FQGNSA. CDR3 length: 14 amino acids. Trimming stripped 5 bases from V and 13 bases from J, with 20 bases between. The CDR3 here is CASSQGSGFIGLFF. CDR3 DNA: TGTGCCAGCAGCCAGGGATCAGGGTTTATTGGGCTGTTTTTT.

J is TRBJ1-2 and V is TRBV18; the match to TRBD1 covers 8 bases. This CDR3 has 14 residues. J was trimmed by 2 bases and V by 5 bases; bases with no gene match: 4. Germline values: CDR1 KGHSH, CDR2 LQKENI. The chain's CDR3 is CASSGQGGNYGYTF. CDR3 in DNA: TGTGCCAGCTCAGGACAGGGTGGGAACTATGGCTACACCTTC.

The genes are TRBV5-4 and TRBJ2-3; a weak D match, TRBD1 (5 bases). Per the germline V gene, CDR1 is SGHNT and CDR2 is YYREEE (reference sequence). Trimming took off 0 bases at V and 5 bases at J, with 7 bases between the two ends. The CDR3 sequence is 13 residues long. CDR3 sequence (DNA): TGTGCCAGCAGCTTGGAGGGGCGAGATACGCAGTATTTT. Residues: CASSLEGRDTQYF.

CDR3 sequence (DNA): TGCGCCAGCAGCTTGCCGAGCAGGGGGTATCAAGAGACCCAGTACTTC. Translating it yields CASSLPSRGYQETQYF. The chain is built from TRBV5-1 and TRBJ2-5, with TRBD1 matching 7 bases. Per germline, CDR1 SGHRS and CDR2 YFSETQ. This CDR3 contains 16 residues. With 1 base clipped from V and 2 bases from J, the junction kept 8 bases outside the gene matches.

The chain is built from TRBV28 and TRBJ1-2, with no clear D. The ends were cut back, 4 bases at V and 2 bases at J, with 11 bases in the middle. CDR3 length equals 14 residues. Looked up from germline, CDR1 is MDHEN and CDR2 is SYDVKM. The CDR3 nucleotides read TGTGCCAGCAGTTCCGTCGGTCTGAACTATGGCTACACCTTC. It specifies CASSSVGLNYGYTF.

The chain couples TRBV4-2 to TRBJ2-5, with 7 bases fitting TRBD2. The J call may be wrong; the DNA end is better matched by TRBJ2-7. This CDR3 region has 15 residues. Germline V CDR1 and CDR2: LGHNA, YNFKEQ. CDR3 DNA sequence: TGTGCCAGCAGCCAAGTTGGGGGGGATTCCTACGAGCAGTACTTC. The encoded protein is CASSQVGGDSYEQYF.

J is TRBJ1-5 and V is TRBV19; D gene ambiguous. Trimming took off 5 bases at V and 11 bases at J, with 16 bases between the two ends. This CDR3 spans 13 amino acids. Germline V gene lookup returns CDR1 LNHDA and CDR2 SQIVND (reference sequence). The CDR3 DNA reads as TGTGCCAGTAGTCCACTTAGCCCCCACGCCCAGCATTTT. Its protein product is CASSPLSPHAQHF.

This rearrangement joins TRBV5-1 to TRBJ2-1; tentative D call: TRBD1 (7 bases). The CDR3 runs to 15 residues. V was cut by 3 bases and J by 7 bases, with 17 bases left in between. Germline CDR1 is SGHRS and CDR2 is YFSETQ. The CDR3 here is CASSSHYSGGNEQFF. As DNA, the CDR3 is TGCGCCAGCAGCTCCCACTACTCAGGGGGGAATGAGCAGTTCTTC. Based on the CDR3 plus reference TRBV5-1 and TRBJ2-1, the full variable domain is KAGVTQTPRYLIKTRGQQVTLSCSPISGHRSVSWYQQTPGQGLQFLFEYFSETQRNKGNFPGRFSGRQFSNSRSEMNVSTLELGDSALYLCASSSHYSGGNEQFFGPGTRLTVL.

This clone was seen once. The rearrangement links TRBV5-1 to TRBJ2-7, with 10 positions matching TRBD1. Germline V gene data show CDR1 as SGHRS and CDR2 as YFSETQ. The junction had 9 bases not matched to a gene; V was cut back by 4 bases and J by 5 bases. The CDR3 has 15 residues. The CDR3 nucleotides read TGCGCCAGCAGCGGGCCGGACAGGGGGTTCAACGAGCAGTACTTC. Protein: CASSGPDRGFNEQYF.

This chain connects TRBV11-1 to TRBJ2-1; 10 nucleotides line up with TRBD2. With 5 bases clipped from V and 9 bases from J, the junction kept 10 bases outside the gene matches. Germline loops: CDR1 SGHAT, CDR2 FQDESV (reference sequence). The CDR3 covers 15 residues. CDR3 sequence reads: CASSQLAGTKSEQFF. As DNA, the CDR3 is TGTGCCAGCAGCCAACTAGCGGGGACGAAGAGTGAGCAGTTCTTC. Full variable domain (outside the CDR3, taken from reference TRBV11-1 and TRBJ2-1): EAEVAQSPRYKITEKSQAVAFWCDPISGHATLYWYRQILGQGPELLVQFQDESVVDDSQLPKDRFSAERLKGVDSTLKIQPAELGDSAMYLCASSQLAGTKSEQFFGPGTRLTVL.

This rearrangement joins TRBV6-5 to TRBJ1-2, with a possible D match to TRBD1 (5 bases). The CDR3 has 15 residues. The V end lost 0 bases, the J end lost 8 bases, and 16 bases lay between the germline ends. The germline V gene encodes CDR1 MNHEY and CDR2 SVGAGI. For the CDR3, the DNA is TGTGCCAGCAGTTACTCCCCACGGGGACGGGGGGGCTACACCTTC. This encodes CASSYSPRGRGGYTF.

The gene calls are TRBV14 and TRBJ2-7; tentative D call: TRBD1 (6 bases). The CDR3 has 16 amino acids. Germline CDR1 and CDR2: SGHDN and FVKESK. Trimming took 3 bases from V and 6 from J, leaving 21 bases between them. The CDR3 protein is CASSQAPGRGDLEQYF. CDR3 nucleotides: TGTGCCAGCAGCCAGGCTCCCGGCAGGGGCGACCTCGAGCAGTACTTC.

The V and J genes are TRBV5-6 and TRBJ1-1; D perhaps matches TRBD1 (5 bases). From germline, CDR1 is SGHDT and CDR2 YYEEEE. This CDR3 is 14 amino acids long. V lost 4 bases and J 1 base, leaving 11 bases between the germline ends. CDR3: CASSPAGRNTEAFF. In DNA form, the CDR3 reads TGTGCCAGCAGCCCCGCGGGGCGGAACACTGAAGCTTTCTTT.

The chain joins TRBV6-4 to TRBJ2-7, with D perhaps matching TRBD2 (5 bases). Trimming removed 6 bases from V and 1 base from J, with 13 bases in between. Per the germline V gene, CDR1 is MRHNA and CDR2 is SNTAGT. The CDR3 runs 14 residues. The CDR3 region is CASSPGLDSYEQYF. The CDR3 DNA reads TGTGCCAGCAGCCCCGGACTCGATTCCTACGAGCAGTACTTC.

This clone was counted once. The rearrangement joins TRBV7-6 to TRBJ1-1; D not resolved. Germline V gene data show CDR1 as SGHVS and CDR2 as FNYEAQ. V was shortened by 0 bases and J by 8 bases, with 10 bases between the two germline ends. CDR3 length equals 13 residues. In DNA form, the CDR3 reads TGTGCCAGCAGCTTAGCGCTTTCGGGAGAAGCTTTCTTT. It yields the protein CASSLALSGEAFF.